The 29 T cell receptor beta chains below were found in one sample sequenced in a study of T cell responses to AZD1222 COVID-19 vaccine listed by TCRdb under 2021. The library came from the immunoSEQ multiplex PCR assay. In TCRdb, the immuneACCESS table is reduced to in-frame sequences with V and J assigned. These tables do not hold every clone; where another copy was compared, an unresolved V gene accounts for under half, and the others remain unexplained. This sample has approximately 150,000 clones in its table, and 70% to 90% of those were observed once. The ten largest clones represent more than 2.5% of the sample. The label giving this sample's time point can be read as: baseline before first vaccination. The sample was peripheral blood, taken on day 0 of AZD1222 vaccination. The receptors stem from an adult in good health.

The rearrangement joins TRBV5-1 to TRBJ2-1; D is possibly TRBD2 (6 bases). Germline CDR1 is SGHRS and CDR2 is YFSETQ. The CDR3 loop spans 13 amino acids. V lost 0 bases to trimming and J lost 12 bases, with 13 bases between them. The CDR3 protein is CASSLASMRGQFF. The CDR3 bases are TGCGCCAGCAGCTTGGCCTCTATGCGGGGGCAGTTCTTC. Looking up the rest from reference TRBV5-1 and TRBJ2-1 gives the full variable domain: KAGVTQTPRYLIKTRGQQVTLSCSPISGHRSVSWYQQTPGQGLQFLFEYFSETQRNKGNFPGRFSGRQFSNSRSEMNVSTLELGDSALYLCASSLASMRGQFFGPGTRLTVL.

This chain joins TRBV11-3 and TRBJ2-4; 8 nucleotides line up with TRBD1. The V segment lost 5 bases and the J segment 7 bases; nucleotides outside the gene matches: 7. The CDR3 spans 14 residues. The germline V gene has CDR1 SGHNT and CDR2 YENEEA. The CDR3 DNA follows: TGTGCCAGCAGCCACGGACAGGGAGGCAACATTCAGTACTTC. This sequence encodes CASSHGQGGNIQYF.

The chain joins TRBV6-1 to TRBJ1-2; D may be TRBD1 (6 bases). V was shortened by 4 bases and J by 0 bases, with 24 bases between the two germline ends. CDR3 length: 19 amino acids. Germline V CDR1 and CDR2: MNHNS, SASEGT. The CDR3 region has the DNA TGTGCCAGCAGTGCCGCCTTCAGACAGGACCGGAGAACTAACTATGGCTACACCTTC. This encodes CASSAAFRQDRRTNYGYTF.

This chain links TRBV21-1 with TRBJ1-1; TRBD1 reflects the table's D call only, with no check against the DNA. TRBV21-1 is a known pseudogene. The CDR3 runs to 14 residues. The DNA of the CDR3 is TGTGCCAACATAGGGACAGGGACTAACACTGAAGCTTTCTTT. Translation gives CANIGTGTNTEAFF.

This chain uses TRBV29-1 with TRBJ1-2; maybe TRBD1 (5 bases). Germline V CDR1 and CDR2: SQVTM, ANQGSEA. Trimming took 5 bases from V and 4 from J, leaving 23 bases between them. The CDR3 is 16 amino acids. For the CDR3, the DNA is TGCAGCGTTCAACGACGAGGGCAGGGTAAGGGCTATGGCTACACCTTC. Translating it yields CSVQRRGQGKGYGYTF. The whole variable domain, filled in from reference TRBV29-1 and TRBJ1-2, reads SAVISQKPSRDICQRGTSLTIQCQVDSQVTMMFWYRQQPGQSLTLIATANQGSEATYESGFVIDKFPISRPNLTFSTLTVSNMSPEDSSIYLCSVQRRGQGKGYGYTFGSGTRLTVV.

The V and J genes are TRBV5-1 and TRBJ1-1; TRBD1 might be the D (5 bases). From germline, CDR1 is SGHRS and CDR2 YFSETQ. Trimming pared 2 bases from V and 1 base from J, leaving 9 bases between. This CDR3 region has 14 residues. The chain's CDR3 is CASSLGGANTEAFF. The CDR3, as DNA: TGCGCCAGCAGCTTAGGAGGGGCGAACACTGAAGCTTTCTTT.

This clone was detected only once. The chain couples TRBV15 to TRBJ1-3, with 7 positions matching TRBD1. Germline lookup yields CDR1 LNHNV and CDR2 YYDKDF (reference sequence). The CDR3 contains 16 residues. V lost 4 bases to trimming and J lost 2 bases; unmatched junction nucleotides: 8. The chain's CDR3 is CATSNTGAVAGNTIYF. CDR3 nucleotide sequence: TGTGCCACCAGCAATACAGGGGCGGTTGCTGGAAACACCATATATTTT. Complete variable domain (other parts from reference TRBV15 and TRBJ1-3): DAMVIQNPRYQVTQFGKPVTLSCSQTLNHNVMYWYQQKSSQAPKLLFHYYDKDFNNEADTPDNFQSRRPNTSFCFLDIRSPGLGDTAMYLCATSNTGAVAGNTIYFGEGSWLTVV.

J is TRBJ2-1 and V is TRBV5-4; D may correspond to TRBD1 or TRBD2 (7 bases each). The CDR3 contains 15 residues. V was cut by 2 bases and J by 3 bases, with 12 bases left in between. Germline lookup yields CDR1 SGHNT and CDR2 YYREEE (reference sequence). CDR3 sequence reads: CASSFRGRVYNEQFF. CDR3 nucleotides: TGTGCCAGCAGCTTCAGGGGGAGGGTCTACAATGAGCAGTTCTTC.

DNA of the CDR3: TGTGCCAGTAGTACGGGACAGGGGGGGGACAATGAGCAGTTCTTC. Amino acids: CASSTGQGGDNEQFF. V gene TRBV19 combines with J gene TRBJ2-1, with TRBD1 matching over 11 bases. CDR1 is LNHDA and CDR2 is SQIVND in the germline V gene (reference sequence). This CDR3 has 15 amino acids. V lost 4 bases, J lost 5 bases, and 4 bases stayed unmatched.

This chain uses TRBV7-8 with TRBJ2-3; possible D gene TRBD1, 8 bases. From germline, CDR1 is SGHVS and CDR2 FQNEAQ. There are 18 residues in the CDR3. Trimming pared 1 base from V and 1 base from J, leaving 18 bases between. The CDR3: CASSLGGGAGGGTDTQYF. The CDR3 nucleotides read TGTGCCAGCAGCTTAGGTGGGGGGGCAGGGGGCGGCACAGATACGCAGTATTTT.

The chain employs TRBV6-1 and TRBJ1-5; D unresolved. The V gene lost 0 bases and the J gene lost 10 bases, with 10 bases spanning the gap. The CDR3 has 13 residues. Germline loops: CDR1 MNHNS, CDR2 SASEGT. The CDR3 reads CASSEAPKTPQHF. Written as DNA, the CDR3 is TGTGCCAGCAGTGAAGCCCCCAAAACCCCCCAGCATTTT.

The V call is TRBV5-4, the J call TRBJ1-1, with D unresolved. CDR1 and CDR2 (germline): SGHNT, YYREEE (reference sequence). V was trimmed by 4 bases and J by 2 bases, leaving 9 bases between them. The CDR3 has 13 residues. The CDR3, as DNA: TGTGCCAGCAGCCAGAGTATAAACACTGAAGCTTTCTTT. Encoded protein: CASSQSINTEAFF.

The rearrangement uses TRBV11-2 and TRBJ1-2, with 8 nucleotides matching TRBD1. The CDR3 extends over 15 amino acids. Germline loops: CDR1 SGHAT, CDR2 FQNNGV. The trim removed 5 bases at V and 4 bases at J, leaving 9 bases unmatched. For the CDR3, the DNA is TGTGCCAGCAGCCCCGGGACAGGAAAGGGCTATGGCTACACCTTC. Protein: CASSPGTGKGYGYTF.

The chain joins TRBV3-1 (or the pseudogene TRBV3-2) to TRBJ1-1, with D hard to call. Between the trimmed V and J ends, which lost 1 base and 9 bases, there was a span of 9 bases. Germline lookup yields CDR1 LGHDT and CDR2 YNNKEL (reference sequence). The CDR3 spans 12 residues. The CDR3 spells CASSQGSGKAFF. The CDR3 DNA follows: TGTGCCAGCAGCCAAGGCTCCGGGAAAGCTTTCTTT.

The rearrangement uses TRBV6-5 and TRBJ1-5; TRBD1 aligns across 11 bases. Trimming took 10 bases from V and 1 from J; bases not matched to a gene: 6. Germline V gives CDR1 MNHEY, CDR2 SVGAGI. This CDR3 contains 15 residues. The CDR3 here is CATSRTGGSNQPQHF. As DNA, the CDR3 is TGTGCCACCTCCCGGACAGGGGGCAGCAATCAGCCCCAGCATTTT.

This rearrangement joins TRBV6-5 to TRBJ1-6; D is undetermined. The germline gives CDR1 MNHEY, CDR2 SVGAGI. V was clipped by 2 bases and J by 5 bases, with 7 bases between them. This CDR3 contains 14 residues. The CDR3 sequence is CASSYTVNNSPLHF. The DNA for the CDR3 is TGTGCCAGCAGTTACACGGTGAATAATTCACCCCTCCACTTT.

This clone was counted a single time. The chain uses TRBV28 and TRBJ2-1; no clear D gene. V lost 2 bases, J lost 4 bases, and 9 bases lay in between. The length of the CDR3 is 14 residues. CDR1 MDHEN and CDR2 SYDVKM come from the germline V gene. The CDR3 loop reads CASSLIGTYNEQFF. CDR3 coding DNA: TGTGCCAGCAGTTTAATAGGAACGTACAATGAGCAGTTCTTC.

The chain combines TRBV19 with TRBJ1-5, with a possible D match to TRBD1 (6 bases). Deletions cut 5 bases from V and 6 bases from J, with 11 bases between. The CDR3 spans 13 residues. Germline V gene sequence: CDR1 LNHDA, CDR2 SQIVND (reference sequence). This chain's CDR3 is CASSPLGGQPQHF. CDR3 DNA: TGTGCCAGTAGTCCCCTAGGGGGTCAGCCCCAGCATTTT.

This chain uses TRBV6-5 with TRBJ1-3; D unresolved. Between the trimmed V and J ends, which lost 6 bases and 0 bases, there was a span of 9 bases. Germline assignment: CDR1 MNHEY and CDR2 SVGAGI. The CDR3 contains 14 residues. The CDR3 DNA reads TGTGCCAGCAGGGTTACCGTCTCTGGAAACACCATATATTTT. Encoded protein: CASRVTVSGNTIYF.

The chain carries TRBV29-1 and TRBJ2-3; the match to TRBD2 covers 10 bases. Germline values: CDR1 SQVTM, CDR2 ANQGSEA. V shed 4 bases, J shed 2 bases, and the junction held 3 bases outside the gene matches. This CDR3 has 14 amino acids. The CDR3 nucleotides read TGCAGCGTTGGGACTAGCGGTTCCACAGATACGCAGTATTTT. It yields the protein CSVGTSGSTDTQYF.

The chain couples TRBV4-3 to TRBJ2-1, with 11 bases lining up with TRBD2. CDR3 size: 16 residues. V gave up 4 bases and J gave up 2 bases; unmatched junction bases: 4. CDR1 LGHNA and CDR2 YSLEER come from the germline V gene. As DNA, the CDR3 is TGCGCCAGCAGCCCCGTAGCGGGAGGGCCCTACAATGAGCAGTTCTTC. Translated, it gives CASSPVAGGPYNEQFF.

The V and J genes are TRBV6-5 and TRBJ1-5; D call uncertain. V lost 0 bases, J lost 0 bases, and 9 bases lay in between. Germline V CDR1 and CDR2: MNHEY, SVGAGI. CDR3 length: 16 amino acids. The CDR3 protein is CASSYSSRGSNQPQHF. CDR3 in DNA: TGTGCCAGCAGTTACTCGAGTCGGGGTAGCAATCAGCCCCAGCATTTT.

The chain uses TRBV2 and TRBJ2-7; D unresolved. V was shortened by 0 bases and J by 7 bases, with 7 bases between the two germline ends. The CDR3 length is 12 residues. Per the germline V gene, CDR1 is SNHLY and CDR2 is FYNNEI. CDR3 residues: CASSEALREQYF. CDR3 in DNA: TGTGCCAGCAGTGAAGCGCTTCGAGAGCAGTACTTC.

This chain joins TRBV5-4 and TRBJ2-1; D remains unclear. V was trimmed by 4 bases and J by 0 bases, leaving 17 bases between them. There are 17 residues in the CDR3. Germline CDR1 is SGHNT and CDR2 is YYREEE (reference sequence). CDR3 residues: CASSGPMGPSSYNEQFF. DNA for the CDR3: TGTGCCAGCAGCGGGCCTATGGGTCCCAGCTCCTACAATGAGCAGTTCTTC.

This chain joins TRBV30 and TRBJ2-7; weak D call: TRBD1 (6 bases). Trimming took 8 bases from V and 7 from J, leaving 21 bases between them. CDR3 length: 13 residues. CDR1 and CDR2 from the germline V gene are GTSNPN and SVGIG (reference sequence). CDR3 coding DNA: TGTGCCGCCACTTCCAGGGGTGTGGGGGAGCAGTACTTC. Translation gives CAATSRGVGEQYF. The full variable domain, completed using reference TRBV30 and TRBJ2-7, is SQTIHQWPATLVQPVGSPLSLECTVEGTSNPNLYWYRQAAGRGLQLLFYSVGIGQISSEVPQNLSASRPQDRQFILSSKKLLLSDSGFYLCAATSRGVGEQYFGPGTRLTVT.

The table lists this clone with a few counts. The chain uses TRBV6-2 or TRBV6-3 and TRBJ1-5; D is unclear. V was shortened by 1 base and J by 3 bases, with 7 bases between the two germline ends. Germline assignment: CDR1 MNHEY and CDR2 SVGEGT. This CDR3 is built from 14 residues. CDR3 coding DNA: TGTGCCAGCAGTTACTTGGTAAACAATCAGCCCCAGCATTTT. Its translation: CASSYLVNNQPQHF.

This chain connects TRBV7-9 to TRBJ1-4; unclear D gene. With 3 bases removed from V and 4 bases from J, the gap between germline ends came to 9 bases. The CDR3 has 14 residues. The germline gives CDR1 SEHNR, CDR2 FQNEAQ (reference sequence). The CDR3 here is CASSFQELNEKLFF. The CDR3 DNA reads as TGTGCCAGCAGCTTTCAGGAGCTTAATGAAAAACTGTTTTTT.

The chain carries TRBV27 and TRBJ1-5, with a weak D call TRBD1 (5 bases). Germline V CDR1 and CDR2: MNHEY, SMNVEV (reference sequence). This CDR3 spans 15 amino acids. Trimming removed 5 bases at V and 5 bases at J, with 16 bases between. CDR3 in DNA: TGTGCCAGCAGTACTCGACAGACGAGACATCAGCCCCAGCATTTT. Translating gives CASSTRQTRHQPQHF.

The DNA of the CDR3 is TGTGCCAGTAGTAGATCTGCTGAGGACAGGGGATATGGCTACACCTTC. This encodes CASSRSAEDRGYGYTF. V gene TRBV19 combines with J gene TRBJ1-2; 9 bases are shared with TRBD1. CDR3 length: 16 residues. With V trimmed by 4 bases and J by 5 bases, 11 bases remained unmatched. CDR1 and CDR2 (germline): LNHDA, SQIVND (reference sequence).